The 10 T cell receptor beta chains reported below all come from one sample, sequenced in a study of shared clonotypes between healthy human individuals. Generated by immunoSEQ multiplex PCR, the TCRdb table keeps only in-frame clones and is missing some. The data hold around 2,000,000 clones, with about 95% observed a single time. CD45RO-negative, CCR7-positively selected cells formed the naive CD8 fraction, excluding terminally differentiated effector memory CD45RA+ cells. Sequencing input: naive CD8+ T cells sorted from blood. These receptors were obtained from a young man in good health.

In this sample, this clone turned up once. The chain uses TRBV19 and TRBJ2-2; D unclear. V lost 3 bases, J lost 7 bases, and 6 bases lay in between. The CDR3 loop spans 12 amino acids. Germline V gene lookup returns CDR1 LNHDA and CDR2 SQIVND (reference sequence). This chain's CDR3 is CASSILGGELFF. CDR3 nucleotides: TGTGCCAGTAGTATTTTGGGCGGGGAGCTGTTTTTT.

The chain joins TRBV9 to TRBJ1-1; 7 bases line up with TRBD1. The CDR3 has 16 amino acids. V shed 3 bases, J shed 0 bases, and the junction held 8 bases outside the gene matches. CDR1 is SGDLS and CDR2 is YYNGEE in the germline V gene. The chain's CDR3 is CASSGWDSLMNTEAFF. CDR3 in DNA: TGTGCCAGCAGCGGGTGGGACAGTCTAATGAACACTGAAGCTTTCTTT. Filled out from reference TRBV9 and TRBJ1-1, the complete variable domain reads DSGVTQTPKHLITATGQRVTLRCSPRSGDLSVYWYQQSLDQGLQFLIQYYNGEERAKGNILERFSAQQFPDLHSELNLSSLELGDSALYFCASSGWDSLMNTEAFFGQGTRLTVV.

The chain uses TRBV4-3 and TRBJ1-2; D gene unclear. V was shortened by 2 bases and J by 3 bases, with 10 bases between the two germline ends. There are 14 residues in the CDR3. The germline gives CDR1 LGHNA, CDR2 YSLEER. This CDR3 reads CASSQSRAYYGYTF. The CDR3 DNA reads as TGCGCCAGCAGCCAAAGCCGTGCTTACTATGGCTACACCTTC.

The rearrangement uses TRBV7-8 and TRBJ2-3; D unclear. Germline-derived CDR1 and CDR2 are SGHVS and FQNEAQ. Trimming shortened V by 5 bases and J by 2 bases, and 11 bases separated the two germline ends. The CDR3 is 14 amino acids. This CDR3 reads CASSPVALTDTQYF. CDR3 sequence (DNA): TGTGCCAGCAGCCCCGTGGCCCTCACAGATACGCAGTATTTT.

The chain combines TRBV19 with TRBJ2-7; D may be TRBD1 (5 bases). The CDR3 sequence is 13 residues long. Germline loops: CDR1 LNHDA, CDR2 SQIVND (reference sequence). Trimming cost V 5 bases and J 3 bases, with 11 bases left between them. As DNA, the CDR3 is TGTGCCAGTAGTCCAGGGTTCCTCTACGAGCAGTACTTC. Protein sequence: CASSPGFLYEQYF.

Remarks on this clone: Within the sample, other DNA sequences also encode this same CDR3. The CDR3 loop is CASSEVGGNTEAFF. Written as DNA, the CDR3 is TGTGCCAGCAGTGAGGTGGGAGGAAACACTGAAGCTTTCTTT. The V call is TRBV25-1, the J call TRBJ1-1; no clear D. This CDR3 region has 14 residues. CDR1 is MGHDK, CDR2 SYGVNS, per germline. Trimming shortened V by 3 bases and J by 2 bases, and 10 bases separated the two germline ends.

The chain links TRBV4-1 to TRBJ2-4; 9 nucleotides agree with TRBD1. The CDR3 runs to 16 residues. Germline V gene lookup returns CDR1 MGHRA and CDR2 YSYEKL. The V gene end was trimmed by 5 bases and the J gene end by 2 bases; junction bases not matched to a gene: 7. The CDR3 coding sequence is TGCGCCAGCAGCGCCGCGGGACAGGGCCCCAAAAACATTCAGTACTTC. It translates to CASSAAGQGPKNIQYF.

The rearrangement joins TRBV7-9 to TRBJ1-1; 9 nucleotides match TRBD1. After removal of 1 base from V and 5 bases from J, the junction contained 8 bases not matched to a gene. This CDR3 has 16 residues. Germline-derived CDR1 and CDR2 are SEHNR and FQNEAQ (reference sequence). CDR3 region: CASSLGWTGEKTEAFF. CDR3 nucleotide sequence: TGTGCCAGCAGCTTAGGGTGGACAGGGGAAAAGACTGAAGCTTTCTTT.

The chain uses TRBV7-6 and TRBJ2-2; maybe TRBD2 (6 bases). Trimming took off 5 bases at V and 7 bases at J, with 20 bases between the two ends. CDR3 length equals 16 residues. CDR1 and CDR2 (germline): SGHVS, FNYEAQ. CDR3: CASSQVTEGYDGELFF. The CDR3 nucleotides are TGTGCCAGCAGCCAAGTGACGGAGGGATATGACGGGGAGCTGTTTTTT.

This rearrangement joins TRBV10-3 to TRBJ2-2; D remains ambiguous. From germline, CDR1 is ENHRY and CDR2 SYGVKD. V lost 2 bases, J lost 5 bases, and 6 bases lay in between. The CDR3 extends over 13 amino acids. The CDR3: CAISEGGTGELFF. In DNA, the CDR3 is TGTGCCATCAGTGAGGGTGGAACCGGGGAGCTGTTTTTT.